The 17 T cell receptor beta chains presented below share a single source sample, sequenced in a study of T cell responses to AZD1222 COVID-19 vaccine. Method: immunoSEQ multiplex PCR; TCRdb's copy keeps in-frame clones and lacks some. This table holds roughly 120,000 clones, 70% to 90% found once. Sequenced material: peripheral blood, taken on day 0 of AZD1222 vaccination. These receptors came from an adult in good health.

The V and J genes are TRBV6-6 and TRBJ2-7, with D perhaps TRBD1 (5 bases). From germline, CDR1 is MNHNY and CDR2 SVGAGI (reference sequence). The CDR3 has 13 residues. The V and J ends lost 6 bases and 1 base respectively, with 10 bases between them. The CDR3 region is CASSPRESYEQYF. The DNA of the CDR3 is TGTGCCAGCAGCCCCAGGGAATCCTACGAGCAGTACTTC.

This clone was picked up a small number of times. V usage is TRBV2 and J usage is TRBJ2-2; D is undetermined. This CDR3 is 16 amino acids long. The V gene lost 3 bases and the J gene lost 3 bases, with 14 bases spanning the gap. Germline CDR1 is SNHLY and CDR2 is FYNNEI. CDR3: CASSDVAYLYTGELFF. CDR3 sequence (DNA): TGTGCCAGCAGTGATGTAGCCTATTTATACACCGGGGAGCTGTTTTTT.

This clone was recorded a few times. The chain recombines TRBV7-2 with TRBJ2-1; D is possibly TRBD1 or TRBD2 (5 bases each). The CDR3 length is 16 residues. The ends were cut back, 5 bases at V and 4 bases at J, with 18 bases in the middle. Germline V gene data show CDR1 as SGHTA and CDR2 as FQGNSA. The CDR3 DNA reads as TGTGCCAGCAGCCATCTTCCCGGGACGGCTTACAATGAGCAGTTCTTC. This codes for CASSHLPGTAYNEQFF. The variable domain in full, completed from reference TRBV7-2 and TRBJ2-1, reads GAGVSQSPSNKVTEKGKDVELRCDPISGHTALYWYRQSLGQGLEFLIYFQGNSAPDKSGLPSDRFSAERTGGSVSTLTIQRTQQEDSAVYLCASSHLPGTAYNEQFFGPGTRLTVL.

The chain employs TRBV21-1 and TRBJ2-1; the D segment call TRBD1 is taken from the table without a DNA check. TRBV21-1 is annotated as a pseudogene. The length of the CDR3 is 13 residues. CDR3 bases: TGTGCCAGCGGACAGGGCCGAGACAATGAGCAGTTCTTC. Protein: CASGQGRDNEQFF.

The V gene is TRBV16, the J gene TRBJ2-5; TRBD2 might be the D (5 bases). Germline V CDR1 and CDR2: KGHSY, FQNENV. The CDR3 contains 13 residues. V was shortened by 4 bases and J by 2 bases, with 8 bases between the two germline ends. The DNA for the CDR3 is TGTGCCAGCAGCCGCCCGGGACAAGAGACCCAGTACTTC. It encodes CASSRPGQETQYF.

The CDR3 reads CASRVTGKHEQYF. DNA for the CDR3: TGTGCCAGCAGGGTGACAGGGAAACACGAGCAGTACTTC. This chain joins TRBV28 and TRBJ2-7; 7 bases match TRBD1. V dropped 6 bases and J dropped 5; count of bases not matched to a gene: 7. Germline V gene sequence: CDR1 MDHEN, CDR2 SYDVKM. The CDR3 consists of 13 residues.

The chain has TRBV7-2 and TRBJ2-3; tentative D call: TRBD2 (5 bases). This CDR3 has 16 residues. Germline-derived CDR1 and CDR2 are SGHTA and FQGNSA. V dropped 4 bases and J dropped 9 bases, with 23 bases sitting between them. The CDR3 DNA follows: TGTGCCAGCAGCTCTCAGCCCGGCAGGAGGCGAGGGACGCAGTATTTT. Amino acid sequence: CASSSQPGRRRGTQYF.

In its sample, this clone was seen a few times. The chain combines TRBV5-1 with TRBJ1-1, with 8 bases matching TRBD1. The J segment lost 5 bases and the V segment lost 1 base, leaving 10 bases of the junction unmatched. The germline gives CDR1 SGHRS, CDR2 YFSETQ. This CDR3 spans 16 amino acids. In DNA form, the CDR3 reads TGCGCCAGCAGCTTGCCGTCAGGGGGCGTTAGAACTGAAGCTTTCTTT. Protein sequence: CASSLPSGGVRTEAFF.

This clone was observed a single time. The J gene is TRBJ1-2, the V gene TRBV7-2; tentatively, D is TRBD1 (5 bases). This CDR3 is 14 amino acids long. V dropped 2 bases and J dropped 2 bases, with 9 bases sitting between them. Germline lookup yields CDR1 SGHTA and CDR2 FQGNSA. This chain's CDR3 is CASSLFQGNYGYTF. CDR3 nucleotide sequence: TGTGCCAGCAGCTTATTTCAGGGAAACTATGGCTACACCTTC.

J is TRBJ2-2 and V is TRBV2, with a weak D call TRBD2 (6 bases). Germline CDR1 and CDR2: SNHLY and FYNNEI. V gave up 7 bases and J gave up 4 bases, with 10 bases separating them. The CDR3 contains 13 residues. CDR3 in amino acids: CASKTSPTGELFF. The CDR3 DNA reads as TGTGCCAGCAAGACTAGTCCCACCGGGGAGCTGTTTTTT.

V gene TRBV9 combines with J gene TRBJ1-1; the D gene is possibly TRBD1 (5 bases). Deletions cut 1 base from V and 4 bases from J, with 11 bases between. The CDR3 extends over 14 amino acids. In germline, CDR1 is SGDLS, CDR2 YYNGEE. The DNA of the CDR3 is TGTGCCAGCAGCGTAATGGGGCTGGGCACTGAAGCTTTCTTT. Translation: CASSVMGLGTEAFF.

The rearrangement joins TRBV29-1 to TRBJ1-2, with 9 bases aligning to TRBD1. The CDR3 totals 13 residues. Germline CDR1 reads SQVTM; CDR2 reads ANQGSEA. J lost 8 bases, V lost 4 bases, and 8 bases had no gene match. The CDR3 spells CSVGTGTGSGYTF. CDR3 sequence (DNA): TGCAGCGTTGGAACCGGGACAGGGAGCGGCTACACCTTC.

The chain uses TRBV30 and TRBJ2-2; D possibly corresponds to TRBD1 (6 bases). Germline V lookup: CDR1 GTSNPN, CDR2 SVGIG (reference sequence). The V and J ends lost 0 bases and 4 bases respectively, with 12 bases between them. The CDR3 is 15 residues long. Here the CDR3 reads CAWSVVDRTTGELFF. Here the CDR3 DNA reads TGTGCCTGGAGTGTAGTGGACAGAACCACCGGGGAGCTGTTTTTT. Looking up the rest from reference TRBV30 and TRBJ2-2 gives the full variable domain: SQTIHQWPATLVQPVGSPLSLECTVEGTSNPNLYWYRQAAGRGLQLLFYSVGIGQISSEVPQNLSASRPQDRQFILSSKKLLLSDSGFYLCAWSVVDRTTGELFFGEGSRLTVL.

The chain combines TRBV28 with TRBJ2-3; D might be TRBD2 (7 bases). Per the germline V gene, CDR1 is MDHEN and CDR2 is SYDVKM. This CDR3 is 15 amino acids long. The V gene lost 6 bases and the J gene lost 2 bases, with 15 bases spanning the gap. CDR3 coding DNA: TGTGCCAGCAGCCCCGGTGGGGGGGCCACAGATACGCAGTATTTT. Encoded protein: CASSPGGGATDTQYF. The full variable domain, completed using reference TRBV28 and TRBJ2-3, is DVKVTQSSRYLVKRTGEKVFLECVQDMDHENMFWYRQDPGLGLRLIYFSYDVKMKEKGDIPEGYSVSREKKERFSLILESASTNQTSMYLCASSPGGGATDTQYFGPGTRLTVL.

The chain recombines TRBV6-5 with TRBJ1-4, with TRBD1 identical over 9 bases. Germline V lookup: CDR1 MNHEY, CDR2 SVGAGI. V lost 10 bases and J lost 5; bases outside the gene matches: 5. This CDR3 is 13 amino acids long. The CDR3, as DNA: TGTGCCACGGACAGGGGAGGGAATGAAAAACTGTTTTTT. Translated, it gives CATDRGGNEKLFF.

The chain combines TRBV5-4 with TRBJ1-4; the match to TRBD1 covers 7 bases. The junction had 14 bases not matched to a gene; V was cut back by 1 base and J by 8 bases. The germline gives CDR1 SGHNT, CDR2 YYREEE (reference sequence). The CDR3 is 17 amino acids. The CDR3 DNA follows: TGTGCCAGCAGCTTGAGGGGAGGGGGCCTCGGGAACGAAAAACTGTTTTTT. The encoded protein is CASSLRGGGLGNEKLFF.

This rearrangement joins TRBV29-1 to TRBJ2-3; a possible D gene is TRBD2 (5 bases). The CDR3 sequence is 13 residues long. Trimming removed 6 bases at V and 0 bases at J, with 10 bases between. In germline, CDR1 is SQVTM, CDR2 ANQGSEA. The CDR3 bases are TGCAGCGTGGGAGCTCCTAGCACAGATACGCAGTATTTT. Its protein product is CSVGAPSTDTQYF.